This record concerns one T cell receptor (beta chain) sequence. J was trimmed by 3 bases and V by 5 bases; bases with no gene match: 11. Germline loops: CDR1 SGHAT, CDR2 FQDESV (reference sequence). This CDR3 comprises 18 residues. The sample comes from a study of long-term antiretroviral therapy in people with HIV. Samples were assayed with immunoSEQ v3.0 at survey level. Only in-frame clones appear in the TCRdb table, and some are missing; sequencing was by immunoSEQ multiplex PCR. Seen here are more than 25,000 clones, roughly 87% observed once, and the top ten hold roughly 1%. This chain uses TRBV11-1 with TRBJ2-6; 9 bases map to TRBD1. The sequencing used unsorted PBMCs, collected 2 years after starting antiretroviral therapy. The clonotype was recovered from a man aged 50 or older with HIV. The CDR3 region is CASSMTGGGEVGANVLTF. As DNA, the CDR3 is TGTGCCAGCAGCATGACAGGGGGAGGTGAAGTTGGGGCCAACGTCCTGACTTTC. Supplemented by reference TRBV11-1 and TRBJ2-6, the full variable domain reads EAEVAQSPRYKITEKSQAVAFWCDPISGHATLYWYRQILGQGPELLVQFQDESVVDDSQLPKDRFSAERLKGVDSTLKIQPAELGDSAMYLCASSMTGGGEVGANVLTFGAGSRLTVL.